The clone carrying this T cell receptor (beta chain) appeared a few times. The antigen is not known. The data belong to a study of shared clonotypes between healthy human individuals. Study-wide findings and caveats: Tissue TCR repertoires likely differ from these blood-only repertoires. Non-shared clonotypes were found to have lower generation probabilities than the clonotypes that were shared by all four of the sorted-subset donors.

Sequenced by immunoSEQ multiplex PCR; TCRdb stores in-frame clones only, minus some. This table has hundreds of thousands of clones, roughly 72% appearing once. There are 14 residues in the CDR3. Germline V gene sequence: CDR1 LNHDA, CDR2 SQIVND (reference sequence). The V and J ends lost 5 bases and 1 base, in that order; junction bases with no gene match: 3. V usage is TRBV19 and J usage is TRBJ2-7, with TRBD2 identical over 9 bases. The source material was memory CD4+ T cells sorted from blood. Subset meaning: CD45RA-negative fraction. This sequence originates from a woman under 40 in good health. The CDR3 is CASSASGTSYEQYF. The CDR3 nucleotides are TGTGCCAGTAGTGCTAGCGGGACTTCCTACGAGCAGTACTTC.